This record concerns one T cell receptor (beta chain) sequence. Its antigen is currently unknown. This entry belongs to a study of OX40 agonist ivuxolimab in advanced cancers. Whole-study context: The dose of intravenous ivuxolimab that patients received every 2 weeks ranged from 0.01 to 10 mg/kg. Partial responses occurred in Three dose-escalation patients, one with hepatocellular carcinoma and two with cutaneous melanoma. Study results and caveats: Compared with others, partial responders at 0.1-3.0 mg/kg displayed clonal expansion among the lowest.

The data were produced by immunoSEQ multiplex PCR, yet TCRdb's version contains in-frame clones alone and is incomplete. Here the sample spans roughly 70,000 clones, 80% to 90% being singletons. Source: CD4+ or CD8+ T cells sorted from blood, taken in a trial of the OX40 agonist ivuxolimab. The receptor comes from an adult with an advanced solid tumor such as melanoma, head and neck, liver or kidney cancer.

The CDR3 sequence is CASSFGNSPLHF. CDR3 sequence (DNA): TGTGCCAGCAGCTTTGGTAATTCACCCCTCCACTTT. V gene TRBV11-2 combines with J gene TRBJ1-6; D not resolved. Looked up from germline, CDR1 is SGHAT and CDR2 is FQNNGV. CDR3 size: 12 residues. Trimming took 3 bases from V and 6 from J, leaving 3 bases between them. Variable domain in full (rest from reference TRBV11-2 and TRBJ1-6): EAGVAQSPRYKIIEKRQSVAFWCNPISGHATLYWYQQILGQGPKLLIQFQNNGVVDDSQLPKDRFSAERLKGVDSTLKIQPAKLEDSAVYLCASSFGNSPLHFGNGTRLTVT.